This T cell receptor beta chain was documented in a study of cytomegalovirus exposure and HLA in healthy donors (dated by TCRdb to the late 2010s). For the study in its entirety: An earlier analysis of approximately 640 of the donors reported about 290 Gb of sequence data and 100 million to 130 million unique TCR beta sequences from about 179 million T cells. Among some 400 genotyped donors of the cohort, an average of approximately 250,000 unique TCR beta nucleotide sequences were sequenced per donor, roughly 18% of them non-productive. The study combined high-throughput TCR immunosequencing, statistical association of individual TCRs with disease status, and machine learning to predict cytomegalovirus infection status. Genome-wide SNP genotypes for about 55% of the roughly 670 donors were used in a later genetic analysis, which treated that subset as a discovery cohort. Of the approximately 400 genotyped donors, 81% were placed in the genetic ancestry cluster associated with self-reported Caucasian donors. To decide whether each TCR beta V gene segment behaved as functional or pseudogenic, an earlier analysis of some 540 of the donors relied on high-throughput TCR beta sequencing. HLA typing covered class I and class II loci at four-digit resolution. The T cell repertoires of 700 or so subjects were profiled by immunosequencing and related to cytomegalovirus serostatus. The aim of the study was to test whether cataloging public T cell receptors could identify signatures of past pathogen exposure. Donor age, sex, ethnicity and CMV serostatus were collected together with the repertoire data. Around 330 gigabases of sequencing data and 91 million or so unique TCR sequences made up an early release that covered several hundred HLA-typed donors. Besides the first cohort of 666 subjects, a separate validation cohort made up of roughly 130 different subjects was used. All discovery cohort repertoires had been generated using a single sequencing platform. Typing coverage varied by locus: about 620-640 donors for A, B, C, DRB1 and DQB1; roughly 560 for DQA1; approximately 570 for DPA1; some 470 for DPB1. Several DR-DQ haplotypes were handled as single units for association and clustering because linkage in the cohort was strong. The later analysis used no new phenotypic data to find candidate immune exposures, relying instead on TCR beta sequences and their occurrence across donors. A later analysis re-examined previously published TCR beta repertoires from roughly 650 donors and added high-resolution HLA genotyping to investigate patterns of TCR occurrence. Points the paper makes about the study in general: Only TCR beta chains were sequenced in this cohort, and the absence of alpha or paired-chain data limited detectable features. A group of highly shared sequence variants was considered likely to be a technical artifact of the sequencing pipeline. The classifier was reported to diagnose cytomegalovirus status with high specificity and sensitivity in both the original cohort and the validation cohort. Correlated functional status among segregating V segments might reflect linkage disequilibrium, but an unknown experimental factor could not be ruled out. A total of 150 or so TCR beta chains were listed by the study as associated with cytomegalovirus. In a later analysis, the rate of TCR association differed among HLA loci, with DRB1 alleles having the most associated TCRs and HLA-C alleles having the fewest. In a later analysis, HLA-associated TCR beta chains were found to be more clonally expanded and to have lower generation probabilities than equally common non-associated chains. A further reported finding was that TCR beta sequences accurately predicted the HLA-A and HLA-B alleles for most subjects in the first cohort. Sequencing depth was assumed to be roughly uniform across donors in the presence/absence analyses, though that assumption may not hold. An earlier analysis of 587 of the donors showed that most TCR beta V segments appeared in productive rearrangements either about 87% or about 30% of the time, which broadly matched IMGT annotations. While some public TCRs were present in many individuals, most TCR sequences turned up only very rarely across donors. About 17 rarely observed V segments, including chromosome 9 orphons, were excluded from the earlier analysis of a few hundred of the donors because counts were too low. For the cohort, immune exposure information was limited to CMV serostatus. Because the 87-base-pair reads could not distinguish some IMGT-functional V segments, including TRBV6-2 and TRBV6-3, those segments were excluded. Compared with the roughly 700-donor mean, donors in an Asian-associated ancestry cluster had fewer N-insertions in productive TCRs, according to a later genetic analysis. When HLA alleles, especially DR and DQ, strongly co-occurred, attributing TCR associations to individual alleles was difficult. In a later genetic analysis, a missense DCLRE1C variant was associated with V-gene and J-gene trimming of TCR beta chains, and the association was replicated in an independent cohort. It was suggested by the authors that the approach could potentially be generalized to other disease states and immunological phenotypes. Most CMV-associated TCR beta chains appeared to be HLA-restricted in a later analysis, and the HLA associations seemed to be driven largely by CMV exposure. In vitro tests confirmed that three of the cytomegalovirus-associated TCR beta chains recognize cytomegalovirus antigens. In a later analysis, some 17,000 TCR beta sequences were associated with specific HLA alleles at a false discovery rate of 0.05. According to a later analysis, parvovirus B19, influenza, CMV and Epstein-Barr virus appeared linked to several top co-occurrence clusters. Because HLA typing was unavailable for some donors at each locus, only the typed subset was used in association tests.

Trimmed from V: 3 bases; trimmed from J: 8 bases; junction bases lacking a gene match: 2. CDR1 is given as SGDLS and CDR2 as YYNGEE, both from the germline V gene. The CDR3 sequence holds 13 residues, the cysteine and phenylalanine included. Only CDR3 DNA remains: 39 bases, in frame from the first base. As concerns this clone: Its antigen has not been determined. No base-level quality is on record; no much larger clone is a single base apart.

The cohort comprised fewer than 700 healthy bone marrow donors. At the time of sampling, every cohort member was nominally healthy, though immune exposures that went unrecorded were likely present. The donor tested CMV seronegative, placing the donor among the 352 seronegative members of the cohort. Every donor gave a peripheral blood sample, and the peripheral blood mononuclear cells from that sample were used for TCR beta sequencing. The Qiagen DNeasy Blood Extraction Kit was used to extract genomic DNA from the blood cell samples. The library was prepared using the immunoSEQ multiplex PCR assay. The multiplex PCR relied on a mix of 60 forward primers for TCR Vbeta segments and 13 reverse primers for TCR Jbeta segments. The CDR3 region of rearranged TCR beta genes was amplified from genomic DNA with a multiplex PCR assay. On the Illumina HiSeq System, the amplified TCR beta libraries were sequenced as 87-base-pair reads. From the authors' description of their analysis: In a later analysis, tens of millions of unique TCR beta chains were counted across the 666 repertoires, and roughly 11 million of these chains were shared by at least two donors. A nearest-neighbor algorithm error-corrected the raw reads and collapsed the reads into unique sequences, merging closely related sequences to remove PCR and sequencing errors. To assign V, D and J gene segments, CDR3 sequences were aligned to IMGT reference sequences. For a sequence to be retained, at least a six-nucleotide match to both a V gene segment and a J gene segment was required. Rearrangements were called productive when the CDR3 lacked stop codons and stayed in frame with V and J; all others were non-productive. CDR3 was defined by IMGT convention, running from the second conserved V-encoded cysteine to the conserved J-encoded phenylalanine. Sequences without an unambiguous match to a single V gene segment were excluded from the earlier analysis of 450 to 750 of the donors. An earlier analysis of some 610 of the donors called V segments functional above 56.7% productive rearrangements and segregating when the between-donor standard deviation exceeded 5%. A statistical classification framework was built to diagnose cytomegalovirus status from the catalog of TCR beta chain sequences. In a later analysis, V and J genes were assigned by comparing TCR nucleotide sequences against IMGT/GENE-DB human TR gene sequences. Using the TCRdist pipeline, a later analysis assigned CDR3 sequences along with most-parsimonious VDJ recombination scenarios. A later analysis defined each TCR beta chain by its CDR3 amino acid sequence plus V-gene family, and excluded reads lacking a unique V-gene family. In a later analysis, around 600 highly shared, low-generation-probability nucleotide sequences were removed to address suspected cross-contamination and a sequencing artifact. In a later analysis, a clonal expansion index for each public chain was calculated from normalized within-repertoire ranks of inferred template counts. In a later analysis, generation probabilities were computed using a VDJ recombination model fitted to out-of-frame rearrangements, and the results were checked against IGoR. Hypergeometric tests were used in a later analysis to score TCR-TCR, TCR-HLA and TCR-CMV co-occurrence, with a repertoire-size bias correction applied to the TCR pairs. A later analysis estimated false discovery rates by permuting HLA or CMV assignments 20 times. A later analysis grouped co-occurring TCRs with DBSCAN, adding TCRdist sequence similarity when clustering within HLA-allele-positive subsets. Repertoires with fewer than 30,000 or more than 120,000 public chains were left out of co-occurrence clustering, as were roughly five repertoires with anomalous nucleotide sharing. The table was pulled from immuneACCESS by TCRdb, which kept in-frame rearrangements only. Such tables lose some clones; where checked, under half of the loss comes from unresolved V genes, and the rest has no known cause. Clone size and the V and J calls come from that table; the DNA yielded D and trimming. Here the sample has over 150,000 clones; under 80% occur a single time. The ten top clones hold around 2.3% of the sample.

Here the chain combines TRBV9 and TRBJ1-6; 7 of the junction bases match TRBD1. The TCR originated in a man in his thirties or forties in good health and CMV-seronegative. Sequencing was performed on PBMCs. The CDR3 is CASSADRDSPLHF. The DNA sequence reads TGTGCCAGCAGCGCCGACAGGGATTCACCCCTCCACTTT.